The present TCR beta chain was sequenced within a study of Graves' ophthalmopathy and Graves' hyperthyroidism. Moderate-to-severe activity, CAS ≥3, NOSPECS ≥4 and duration under 3 months were recorded for donors with ophthalmopathy. Overall study findings and caveats: Blood shared most expanded thyroid clonotypes above 0.001 frequency. It was with roughly 70% sensitivity and about 72% specificity that the model predicted ophthalmopathy progression.

From germline, CDR1 is MNHEY and CDR2 SMNVEV (reference sequence). The V segment lost 1 base and the J segment 9 bases; nucleotides outside the gene matches: 4. The CDR3 consists of 15 residues. As concerns this clonotype: Its antigen is still unknown.

The sequenced template was RNA, covering the TCR beta CDR3 region. RT-PCR with HTBI primers came first, then second-round multiplex PCR. Via MiXCR, TCRdb re-called the multiplex PCR reads, giving one row per CDR3 protein. The data show hundreds of thousands of distinct CDR3 sequences, around 14% seen once. The receptor was derived from a woman aged 25-40 years with Graves' ophthalmopathy. Material for sequencing was blood. The gene calls are TRBV27 and TRBJ1-6, with 9 bases lining up with TRBD1. The CDR3 coding sequence is TGTGCCAGCAGTTTATACAGGGGGCCGGGTTCACCCCTCCACTTT. This translates into CASSLYRGPGSPLHF.